This T cell receptor beta chain was sequenced in a study of CD8 T cells in Susac syndrome. Study observations and caveats: By the study's own acknowledgment, its TCR sequencing and HLA analysis included relatively few individuals.

As concerns this clonotype: Its cognate antigen is unknown.

The authors reverse transcribed about 0.45 to 1 ug RNA with random hexamers. Across 54 Vbeta and 13 Jbeta, immunoSEQ multiplex PCR amplified TCR beta CDR3. From the immunoSEQ multiplex PCR reads, TCRdb called clonotypes with MiXCR, one entry per CDR3 protein. This sample has under 200,000 distinct CDR3 sequences, with 95% found just once. CDR3 size: 18 residues. The V gene's germline CDR1 is SGHVS and CDR2 FQNEAQ. Unmatched junction bases numbered 6, after V lost 2 bases and J lost 0 bases. This clonotype was sampled from a human donor in good health. The rearrangement joins TRBV7-8 to TRBJ2-2, with TRBD2 matching 10 bases. Input material: CD4+ T cells from PBMCs. The CDR3 loop reads CASSLLRTSGANTGELFF. The CDR3 nucleotides are TGTGCCAGCAGCTTACTACGGACTAGCGGAGCGAACACCGGGGAGCTGTTTTTT.